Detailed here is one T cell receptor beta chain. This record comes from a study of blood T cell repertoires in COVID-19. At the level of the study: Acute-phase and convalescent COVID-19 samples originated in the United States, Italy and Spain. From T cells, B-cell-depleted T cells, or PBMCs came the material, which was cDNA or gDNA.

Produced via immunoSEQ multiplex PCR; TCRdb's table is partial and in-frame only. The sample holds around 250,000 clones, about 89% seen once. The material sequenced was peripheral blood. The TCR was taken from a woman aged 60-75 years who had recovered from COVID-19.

The CDR3 region is CATGQQISGANVLTF. For the CDR3, the DNA is TGTGCCACCGGACAGCAAATCTCTGGGGCCAACGTCCTGACTTTC. This chain uses TRBV6-6 with TRBJ2-6, with a possible D match to TRBD1 (6 bases). This CDR3 spans 15 amino acids. The V end lost 10 bases, the J end lost 0 bases, and 13 bases lay between the germline ends. Germline V gene data show CDR1 as MNHNY and CDR2 as SVGAGI (reference sequence).